Each of the 23 T cell receptor beta chains below was sequenced from the same sample in a study of T cells expressing NK-cell markers. TCRdb derives one entry per CDR3 protein from the 5' RACE reads, leaving out DNA. The sample has about 380,000 distinct CDR3 sequences. Sequencing was done on a sample of blood T cells: a sorted CD56 or NKG2C T cell subset, CD4+ or CD8+ T cells, or bulk PBMC T cells (not recorded which). The receptor source for this set is a man aged 18-75 years in good health.

The V call is TRBV5-5, the J call TRBJ2-7; the TCRdb D gene call, TRBD2, has no DNA to confirm it. The CDR3 extends over 14 amino acids. Germline lookup yields CDR1 SGHKS and CDR2 YYEKEE (reference sequence). CDR3 sequence reads: CASSYTGTSVEQYF.

The chain links TRBV27 to TRBJ1-2. CDR3 size: 14 residues. The germline V gene encodes CDR1 MNHEY and CDR2 SMNVEV (reference sequence). The CDR3 is CASSSLSGGYGYTF.

The chain joins TRBV21-1 to TRBJ2-7; the TCRdb D gene call, TRBD1, has no DNA to confirm it. TRBV21-1 constitutes a pseudogene. The CDR3 loop spans 18 amino acids. CDR3 protein: CASSKGDRGRKENYEQYF.

The rearrangement uses TRBV12-3 or TRBV12-4 and TRBJ1-5. The CDR3 totals 14 residues. CDR3 loop: CASSFGLGIQPQHF.

CDR3 amino acids: CASSEVPGGPYQPQHF. The chain couples TRBV6-1 to TRBJ1-5; TCRdb selects TRBD1, and the lack of DNA leaves this call unchecked. This CDR3 has 16 amino acids. Germline CDR1 and CDR2: MNHNS and SASEGT.

This chain joins TRBV5-1 and TRBJ1-4; absent DNA, TCRdb's TRBD1 call cannot be checked. The CDR3 consists of 15 residues. CDR1 SGHRS and CDR2 YFSETQ come from the germline V gene. The CDR3 sequence: CASSPGQAHNEKLFF.

The chain is built from TRBV3-1 and TRBJ1-1; TCRdb gives TRBD1 as the D gene, but with no DNA this cannot be confirmed. The CDR3 consists of 17 residues. The germline V gene has CDR1 LGHDT and CDR2 YNNKEL (reference sequence). CDR3 region: CASSHTRGGQGNTEAFF.

V usage is TRBV30 and J usage is TRBJ1-1; TCRdb returns TRBD1, unconfirmable since there is no DNA. The CDR3 contains 15 residues. The V gene's germline CDR1 is GTSNPN and CDR2 SVGIG (reference sequence). The chain's CDR3 is CAWSVKGTANTEAFF.

The rearrangement joins TRBV29-1 to TRBJ2-7; TCRdb selects TRBD1, and the lack of DNA leaves this call unchecked. The germline V gene encodes CDR1 SQVTM and CDR2 ANQGSEA. CDR3 length: 13 amino acids. CDR3 sequence: CSVRTGQGYEQYF.

This chain joins TRBV7-9 and TRBJ1-6; TCRdb's assignment of TRBD1 cannot be checked, as there is no DNA. The V gene's germline CDR1 is SEHNR and CDR2 FQNEAQ (reference sequence). This CDR3 contains 16 residues. This CDR3 reads CASSLMGGQGTSPLHF.

The chain couples TRBV6-1 to TRBJ2-5; with no DNA, the TCRdb D assignment of TRBD1 cannot be verified. Germline V CDR1 and CDR2: MNHNS, SASEGT. This CDR3 region has 13 residues. CDR3 sequence: CASSDYWGETQYF.

The rearrangement joins TRBV12-3 or TRBV12-4 to TRBJ1-4; lacking DNA, the TRBD1 call made by TCRdb goes unchecked. CDR3 length: 15 residues. The CDR3 is CASSLGSGGYEKLFF.

The V and J genes are TRBV7-9 and TRBJ1-2; absent DNA, TCRdb's TRBD1 call cannot be checked. Germline values: CDR1 SEHNR, CDR2 FQNEAQ (reference sequence). This CDR3 has 17 amino acids. The CDR3 protein is CASSSKPGQGSRDGYTF.

The V call is TRBV9, the J call TRBJ1-4; TCRdb names TRBD1, which stays unverified in the absence of DNA. This CDR3 has 16 residues. In germline, CDR1 is SGDLS, CDR2 YYNGEE. The CDR3 spells CASSVAGQSTNEKLFF.

This rearrangement joins TRBV5-1 to TRBJ2-4; the D call of TRBD2 rests on TCRdb alone, since no DNA is present to check it. The CDR3 sequence is 15 residues long. The germline V gene has CDR1 SGHRS and CDR2 YFSETQ. The CDR3 loop reads CASSHSAGAKNIQYF.

This chain connects TRBV6-5 to TRBJ2-3; TCRdb returns TRBD2, unconfirmable since there is no DNA. The CDR3 spans 18 residues. The V gene's germline CDR1 is MNHEY and CDR2 SVGAGI. The CDR3 is CASSYSAASGGSTDTQYF.

This rearrangement joins TRBV7-3 to TRBJ1-1. Germline CDR1 reads SGHTA; CDR2 reads FQGTGA. The length of the CDR3 is 13 residues. The CDR3 loop is CASSVQPGTEAFF.

The chain carries TRBV20-1 and TRBJ1-1. From germline, CDR1 is DFQATT and CDR2 SNEGSKA (reference sequence). This CDR3 is 15 amino acids long. The CDR3 here is CSASPTVAGGTEAFF.

The gene calls are TRBV6-5 and TRBJ2-7. The CDR3 covers 16 residues. The V gene's germline CDR1 is MNHEY and CDR2 SVGAGI. CDR3 sequence: CASSYSGQYLSYEQYF.

The rearrangement links TRBV6-1 to TRBJ1-3. Germline V gene sequence: CDR1 MNHNS, CDR2 SASEGT. This CDR3 is 15 amino acids long. The CDR3 reads CASSGPPEIGNTIYF.

The V and J genes are TRBV5-6 and TRBJ2-1; TCRdb lists TRBD2, though no DNA is available to test this call. CDR1 is SGHDT and CDR2 is YYEEEE in the germline V gene. This CDR3 is built from 12 residues. The CDR3 sequence: CASSHKAGRQFF.

The rearrangement uses TRBV7-9 and TRBJ2-5; TCRdb proposes TRBD1, but this gene call is untestable without DNA. Germline-derived CDR1 and CDR2 are SEHNR and FQNEAQ (reference sequence). The CDR3 runs to 16 residues. The CDR3 reads CASTTWGQGMRETQYF. The full variable domain, in which reference TRBV7-9 and TRBJ2-5 provide the parts outside the CDR3, is DTGVSQNPRHKITKRGQNVTFRCDPISEHNRLYWYRQTLGQGPEFLTYFQNEAQLEKSRLLSDRFSAERPKGSFSTLEIQRTEQGDSAMYLCASTTWGQGMRETQYFGPGTRLLVL.

J is TRBJ2-7 and V is TRBV6-2 or TRBV6-3; TCRdb returns TRBD2, unconfirmable since there is no DNA. The CDR3 length is 13 residues. Germline CDR1 is MNHEY and CDR2 is SVGEGT. The CDR3 spells CASSRLITYEQYF.